This TCR beta chain is drawn from a study of cytomegalovirus exposure and HLA in healthy donors. Study findings and constraints: First-cohort TCR clusters tended to co-occur in the approximately 130 validation repertoires, a later analysis found. The study labeled 150 to 200 TCR beta chains cytomegalovirus-associated.

The repertoire was sequenced with immunoSEQ multiplex PCR; TCRdb's copy has only in-frame clones and lacks some. The sample consists of 56,000 or so clones, 93% of them appearing once. The CDR3 is made up of 14 amino acids. The V gene's germline CDR1 is MGHRA and CDR2 YSYEKL. V lost 4 bases and J lost 4, with 13 bases in between. For this clone: What it binds is not known.

The material sequenced was PBMCs. The clonotype originates from a woman aged 18-29 years in good health and CMV-seropositive. The chain recombines TRBV4-1 with TRBJ1-2, with D maybe TRBD1 (5 bases). The CDR3 nucleotides are TGCGCCAGCAGCCTCAACGACAGAAGCTATGGCTACACCTTC. Its protein product is CASSLNDRSYGYTF.